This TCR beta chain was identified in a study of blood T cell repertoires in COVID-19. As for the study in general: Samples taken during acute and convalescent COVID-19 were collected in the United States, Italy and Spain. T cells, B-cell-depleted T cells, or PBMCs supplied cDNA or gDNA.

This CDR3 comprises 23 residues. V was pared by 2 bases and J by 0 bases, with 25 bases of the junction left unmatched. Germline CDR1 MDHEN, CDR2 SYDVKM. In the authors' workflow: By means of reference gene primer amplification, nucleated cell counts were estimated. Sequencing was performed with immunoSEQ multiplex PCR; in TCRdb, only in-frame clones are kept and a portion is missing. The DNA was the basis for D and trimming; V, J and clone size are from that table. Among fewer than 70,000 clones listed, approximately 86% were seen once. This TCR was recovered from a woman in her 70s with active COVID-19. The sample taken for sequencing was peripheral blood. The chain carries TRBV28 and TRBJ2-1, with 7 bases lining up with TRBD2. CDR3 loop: CASSLNAGDEGGPYLRSYNEQFF. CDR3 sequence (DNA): TGTGCCAGCAGTTTAAATGCGGGGGATGAGGGAGGGCCGTACCTACGCTCCTACAATGAGCAGTTCTTC.